This paragraph covers one T cell receptor (beta chain) sequence. Per germline, CDR1 SGHNT and CDR2 YYREEE (reference sequence). This CDR3 region has 14 residues. Trimming cost V 2 bases and J 5 bases; bases outside gene matches: 6. Time point of the sample: peripheral blood 6 weeks after treatment start. These data originate in a study of PD-L1 blockade in urothelial cancer. TCRdb keeps only in-frame clones here, not all; method: immunoSEQ multiplex PCR. Here the sample spans more than 95,000 clones, more than 75% being singletons. Sequenced here: PBMCs, sampled around atezolizumab (anti-PD-L1) treatment. The TCR comes from a middle-aged man with urothelial cancer. The chain joins TRBV5-4 to TRBJ1-2, with 7 bases lining up with TRBD1. The CDR3 here is CASSLDDREYGYTF. CDR3 DNA sequence: TGTGCCAGCAGCTTAGACGACAGGGAGTATGGCTACACCTTC.